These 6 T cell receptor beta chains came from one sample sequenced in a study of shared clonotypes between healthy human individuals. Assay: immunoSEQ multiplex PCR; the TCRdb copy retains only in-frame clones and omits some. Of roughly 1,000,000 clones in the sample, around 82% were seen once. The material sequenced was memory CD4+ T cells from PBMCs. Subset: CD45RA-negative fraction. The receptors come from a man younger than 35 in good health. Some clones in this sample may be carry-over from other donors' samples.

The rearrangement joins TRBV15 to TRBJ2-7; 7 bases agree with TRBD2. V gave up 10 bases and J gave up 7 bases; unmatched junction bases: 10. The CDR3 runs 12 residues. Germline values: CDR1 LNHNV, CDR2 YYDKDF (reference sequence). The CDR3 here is CASSRDYVEQYF. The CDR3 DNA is TGTGCCAGTAGCAGGGACTACGTGGAGCAGTACTTC.

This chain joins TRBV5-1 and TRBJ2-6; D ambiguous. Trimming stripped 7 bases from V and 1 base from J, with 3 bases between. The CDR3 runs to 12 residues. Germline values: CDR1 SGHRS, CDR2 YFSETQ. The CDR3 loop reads CASGSGANVLTF. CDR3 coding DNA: TGCGCCAGCGGATCTGGGGCCAACGTCCTGACTTTC.

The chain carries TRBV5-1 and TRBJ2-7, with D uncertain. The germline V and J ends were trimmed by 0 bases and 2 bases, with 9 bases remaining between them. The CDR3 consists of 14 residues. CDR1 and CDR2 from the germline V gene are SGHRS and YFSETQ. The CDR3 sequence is CASSLEREAYEQYF. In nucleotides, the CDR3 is TGCGCCAGCAGCTTGGAAAGGGAAGCCTACGAGCAGTACTTC.

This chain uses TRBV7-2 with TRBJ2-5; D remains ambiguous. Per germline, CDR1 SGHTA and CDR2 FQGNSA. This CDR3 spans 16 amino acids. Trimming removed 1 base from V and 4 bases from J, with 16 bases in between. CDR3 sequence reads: CASSLEFVGGTETQYF. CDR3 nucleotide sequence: TGTGCCAGCAGCTTAGAGTTCGTGGGTGGTACAGAGACCCAGTACTTC. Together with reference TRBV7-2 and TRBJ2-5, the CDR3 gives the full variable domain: GAGVSQSPSNKVTEKGKDVELRCDPISGHTALYWYRQSLGQGLEFLIYFQGNSAPDKSGLPSDRFSAERTGGSVSTLTIQRTQQEDSAVYLCASSLEFVGGTETQYFGPGTRLLVL.

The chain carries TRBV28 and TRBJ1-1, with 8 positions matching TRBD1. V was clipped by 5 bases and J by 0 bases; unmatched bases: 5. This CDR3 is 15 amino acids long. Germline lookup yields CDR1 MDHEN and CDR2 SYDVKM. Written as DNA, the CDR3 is TGTGCCAGCAGTCCAACAGGGGGGCTGAACACTGAAGCTTTCTTT. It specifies CASSPTGGLNTEAFF.

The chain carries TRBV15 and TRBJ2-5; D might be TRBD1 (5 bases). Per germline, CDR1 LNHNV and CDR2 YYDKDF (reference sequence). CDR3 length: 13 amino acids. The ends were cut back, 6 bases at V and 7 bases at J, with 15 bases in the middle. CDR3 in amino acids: CATSLRAAGTQYF. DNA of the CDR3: TGTGCCACCAGTCTCAGGGCGGCAGGGACCCAGTACTTC.